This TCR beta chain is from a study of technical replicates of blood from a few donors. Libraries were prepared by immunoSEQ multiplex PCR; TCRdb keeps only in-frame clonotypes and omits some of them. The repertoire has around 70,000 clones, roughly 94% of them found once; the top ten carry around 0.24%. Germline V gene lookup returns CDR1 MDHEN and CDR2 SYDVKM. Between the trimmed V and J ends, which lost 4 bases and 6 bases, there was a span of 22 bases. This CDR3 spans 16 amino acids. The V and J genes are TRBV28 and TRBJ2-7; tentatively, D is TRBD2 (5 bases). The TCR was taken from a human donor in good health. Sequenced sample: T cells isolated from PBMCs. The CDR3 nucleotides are TGTGCCAGCAGTTCCCCACCTGACGGGATACACACCGAGCAGTACTTC. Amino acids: CASSSPPDGIHTEQYF.